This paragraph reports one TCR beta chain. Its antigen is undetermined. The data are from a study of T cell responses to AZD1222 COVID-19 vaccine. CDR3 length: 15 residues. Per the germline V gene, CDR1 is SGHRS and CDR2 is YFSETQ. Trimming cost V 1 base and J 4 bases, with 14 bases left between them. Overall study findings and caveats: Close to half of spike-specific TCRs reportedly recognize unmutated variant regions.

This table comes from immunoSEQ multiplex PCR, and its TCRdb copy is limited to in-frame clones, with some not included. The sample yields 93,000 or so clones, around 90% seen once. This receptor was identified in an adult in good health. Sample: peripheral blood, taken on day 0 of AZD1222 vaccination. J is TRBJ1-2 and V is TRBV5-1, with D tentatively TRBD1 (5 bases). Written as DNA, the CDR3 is TGCGCCAGCAGCTTGCTGCAGGGCCCTCTCTATGGCTACACCTTC. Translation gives CASSLLQGPLYGYTF. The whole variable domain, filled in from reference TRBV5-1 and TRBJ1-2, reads KAGVTQTPRYLIKTRGQQVTLSCSPISGHRSVSWYQQTPGQGLQFLFEYFSETQRNKGNFPGRFSGRQFSNSRSEMNVSTLELGDSALYLCASSLLQGPLYGYTFGSGTRLTVV.